Listed below are T cell receptor beta chains from one sample, sequenced in a study of blood T cell repertoires in COVID-19. Here immunoSEQ multiplex PCR was the method, and the copy in TCRdb shows in-frame clones only, minus some. The table includes 60,000 to 80,000 clones, 88% detected once. Material: peripheral blood. The receptors shown here come from a human donor in a cohort sampled during active COVID-19. CDR3s leave out the opening cysteine and the closing phenylalanine or tryptophan. Fields, in order: clone size, V gene, CDR3 protein. Size is omitted from some rows. Given values are once, few, many or a class for expanded clones.

size: .; V: TRBV7-2; CDR3: ASSSTGAHEQY
size: .; V: TRBV28; CDR3: ASSFLTLTHTDTQY
size: .; V: TRBV19; CDR3: ASSTRSGRSNQPQH
size: .; V: TRBV4-2; CDR3: ASSQEPILGQEYYEQY
size: .; V: TRBV5-6; CDR3: ASSLGQGEHGYT
size: .; V: TRBV15; CDR3: ATSRVGSNYGYT
size: .; V: TRBV15; CDR3: ATSRDRGQETQY
size: .; V: TRBV9; CDR3: ASSVLGRRDPLY
size: .; V: TRBV18; CDR3: ASSPGQGTETQY
size: .; V: TRBV28; CDR3: ASSTSGTRANYGYT
size: .; V: TRBV19; CDR3: ASSMGGVSGANVLT
size: few; V: TRBV4-2; CDR3: ASSQGHNYEQY
size: .; V: TRBV6-5; CDR3: ASSYSGQGSYEQY
size: .; V: TRBV27; CDR3: ASSFLAGAYEQY
size: .; V: TRBV6-5; CDR3: ASSYQSEYGYT
size: .; V: TRBV30; CDR3: AWSRQVGTGELF
size: .; V: TRBV10-3; CDR3: AISEAGGIYEQY
size: .; V: TRBV19; CDR3: ASSINRGNTEAF
size: .; V: TRBV7-9; CDR3: ASSPSLAGGAYEQY
size: .; V: TRBV10-3; CDR3: AINSVNNRVLNYGYT
size: .; V: TRBV7-9; CDR3: ASSSSRDRGREQY
size: .; V: TRBV9; CDR3: ASSARDTALYEQY
size: .; V: TRBV6-5; CDR3: ASTPGNSPLH
size: .; V: TRBV27; CDR3: ASSPGQSYEQY
size: .; V: TRBV9; CDR3: ASSWTGDEQF
size: .; V: TRBV6-1; CDR3: ASSVTSGRPYTGELF
size: .; V: TRBV27; CDR3: ASSSLPTEEF
size: .; V: TRBV27; CDR3: ASSLLGGIGYT
size: .; V: TRBV29-1; CDR3: SVEVDRGY
size: .; V: TRBV5-6; CDR3: ASSWGTVVNTEAF
size: .; V: TRBV19; CDR3: ASRTTGGTYNEQF
size: .; V: TRBV7-8; CDR3: ASSSPPSGITYEQY
size: .; V: TRBV12-2; CDR3: ASRLKGWAARSPLH
size: .; V: TRBV13; CDR3: ASSLGKGGARNTIY
size: .; V: TRBV3-1/TRBV3-2; CDR3: ASSHGGVPTEAF
size: .; V: TRBV19; CDR3: ASTNPGQVPYEQY
size: few; V: TRBV24-1; CDR3: ATSEGLVGGELF
size: .; V: TRBV30; CDR3: AWSVRGQGPAYEQY
size: .; V: TRBV27; CDR3: ASSSILDFAYEQY
size: .; V: TRBV16; CDR3: ASSQRGRRGRGNTEAF
size: .; V: TRBV9; CDR3: ASSVGGTGGNSPLH
size: .; V: TRBV7-8; CDR3: ASSPQAGVGVSRKF